The rows below give T cell receptor beta chains drawn from one sample of a study of blood T cell repertoires in COVID-19. TCRdb's copy holds only in-frame clones and misses some; the assay was immunoSEQ multiplex PCR. Here the sample spans 280,000 or so clones, 87% being singletons. Sequenced material: PBMCs or T cells enriched from blood (not recorded which). The receptors stem from a woman between 35 and 50 years old who had recovered from COVID-19. CDR3s include the opening cysteine and the closing phenylalanine or tryptophan. Each record gives: V gene, J gene, D gene, clone size, CDR3 DNA, CDR3 protein. The D gene is left open where the match is weak. The listing skips clone size in some rows; elsewhere it reads once, few, many or a size class.

V gene: TRBV19; J gene: TRBJ2-1; D gene: .; clone size: .; CDR3 DNA: TGTGCCAGTAGTAGGCGGGCCTCCTACAATGAGCAGTTCTTC; CDR3 protein: CASSRRASYNEQFF
V gene: TRBV11-2; J gene: TRBJ1-6; D gene: .; clone size: .; CDR3 DNA: TGTGCCAGCAGCTTAGTGGGGACAAGTCTTTCACCCCTCCACTTT; CDR3 protein: CASSLVGTSLSPLHF
V gene: TRBV2; J gene: TRBJ2-4; D gene: .; clone size: .; CDR3 DNA: TGTGCCAACGGGTACCGGGACATTCAGTACTTC; CDR3 protein: CANGYRDIQYF
V gene: TRBV9; J gene: TRBJ1-1; D gene: .; clone size: .; CDR3 DNA: TGTGCCAGCAGCCCTACAGTGAACACTGAAGCTTTCTTT; CDR3 protein: CASSPTVNTEAFF
V gene: TRBV29-1; J gene: TRBJ2-3; D gene: TRBD2; clone size: .; CDR3 DNA: TGCAGCGTTGTGATCGGACTAGCGGGCACAGATACGCAGTATTTT; CDR3 protein: CSVVIGLAGTDTQYF
V gene: TRBV6-4; J gene: TRBJ1-5; D gene: .; clone size: .; CDR3 DNA: TGTGCCAGCAGTCTATCCCGGGGGGGTAGGAACTTCGGAGGCAATCAGCCCCAGCATTTT; CDR3 protein: CASSLSRGGRNFGGNQPQHF
V gene: TRBV27; J gene: TRBJ2-7; D gene: TRBD1; clone size: .; CDR3 DNA: TGTGCCACAGCAAGGGGGACAGGGCCCTACGAGCAGTACTTC; CDR3 protein: CATARGTGPYEQYF
V gene: TRBV30; J gene: TRBJ1-5; D gene: .; clone size: few; CDR3 DNA: TGTGCCTGGAATCAGGGAGGAAGCAATCAGCCCCAGCATTTT; CDR3 protein: CAWNQGGSNQPQHF
V gene: TRBV2; J gene: TRBJ2-6; D gene: .; clone size: .; CDR3 DNA: TGTGCTTCAGTTACGGCCGAGGCTGGGGCCAACGTCCTGACTTTC; CDR3 protein: CASVTAEAGANVLTF
V gene: TRBV4-1; J gene: TRBJ2-5; D gene: TRBD2; clone size: .; CDR3 DNA: TGCGCCAGCAGCCAAGGGGGGGGAGTCCCGACCGAGACCCAGTACTTC; CDR3 protein: CASSQGGGVPTETQYF
V gene: TRBV12-5; J gene: TRBJ2-7; D gene: .; clone size: .; CDR3 DNA: TGTGCTAGTGGTTTCCCGGAAGAAGGGAGTGGCTCCTACGAGCAGTACTTC; CDR3 protein: CASGFPEEGSGSYEQYF
V gene: TRBV25-1; J gene: TRBJ2-1; D gene: TRBD1; clone size: .; CDR3 DNA: TGTGCCAGCAGTATCTTGACAGGGGGCGATGAGCAGTTCTTC; CDR3 protein: CASSILTGGDEQFF
V gene: TRBV5-1; J gene: TRBJ2-1; D gene: .; clone size: .; CDR3 DNA: TGCGCCAGCAGCTCCAGGGCCCCCTTTGACAATGAGCAGTTCTTC; CDR3 protein: CASSSRAPFDNEQFF
V gene: TRBV3-1/TRBV3-2; J gene: TRBJ1-2; D gene: .; clone size: .; CDR3 DNA: TGTGCCAGCAGCCAAGATAACACAGGTAGGAGCTACACCTTC; CDR3 protein: CASSQDNTGRSYTF
V gene: TRBV12-2; J gene: TRBJ2-1; D gene: .; clone size: .; CDR3 DNA: TGTGCAAGTCGCTTAGACTTCTCCTACAATGAGCAGTTCTTC; CDR3 protein: CASRLDFSYNEQFF
V gene: TRBV28; J gene: TRBJ1-6; D gene: .; clone size: many; CDR3 DNA: TGTGCCAGCAGGAAATCGAGTTCACCCCTCCACTTT; CDR3 protein: CASRKSSSPLHF
V gene: TRBV6-5; J gene: TRBJ1-3; D gene: .; clone size: .; CDR3 DNA: TGTGCCAGCAGTTACTCAAGGGGCTCTGGAAACACCATATATTTT; CDR3 protein: CASSYSRGSGNTIYF
V gene: TRBV10-3; J gene: TRBJ1-4; D gene: .; clone size: .; CDR3 DNA: TGTGCCATCAGTGATTCCGGGGTAGGGGAAAAACTGTTTTTT; CDR3 protein: CAISDSGVGEKLFF
V gene: TRBV9; J gene: TRBJ2-4; D gene: TRBD2; clone size: .; CDR3 DNA: TGTGCCAGCAGCGATAGCGGGAGGGCCGGGGAGTCCAAAAACATTCAGTACTTC; CDR3 protein: CASSDSGRAGESKNIQYF
V gene: TRBV12-1; J gene: TRBJ1-5; D gene: .; clone size: .; CDR3 DNA: TGTGCCAGCAGCTTTGAAACGGGCAGGGGTAGCAATCAGCCCCAGCATTTT; CDR3 protein: CASSFETGRGSNQPQHF
V gene: TRBV28; J gene: TRBJ2-1; D gene: .; clone size: .; CDR3 DNA: TGTGCCAGCCGGGGAGGAAACTACAATGAGCAGTTCTTC; CDR3 protein: CASRGGNYNEQFF
V gene: TRBV19; J gene: TRBJ2-2; D gene: TRBD1; clone size: few; CDR3 DNA: TGTGCCAGTAGGTTAGGGGGCGACACCGGGGAGCTGTTTTTT; CDR3 protein: CASRLGGDTGELFF
V gene: TRBV11-2; J gene: TRBJ2-7; D gene: .; clone size: .; CDR3 DNA: TGTGCCAGCAGCTTAACCCGGGACACCCCCTACGAGCAGTACTTC; CDR3 protein: CASSLTRDTPYEQYF
V gene: TRBV19; J gene: TRBJ1-3; D gene: .; clone size: .; CDR3 DNA: TGTGCCAGTAGTATCGGCAGGGGATATGGAAACACCATATATTTT; CDR3 protein: CASSIGRGYGNTIYF
V gene: TRBV28; J gene: TRBJ2-7; D gene: .; clone size: .; CDR3 DNA: TGTGCCAGCAGTTCCGCGGGACTTAGCTCCTACGAGCAGTACTTC; CDR3 protein: CASSSAGLSSYEQYF
V gene: TRBV28; J gene: TRBJ2-7; D gene: TRBD2; clone size: .; CDR3 DNA: TGTGCCAGCAGTTATCTAGCGGGATATGAGCAGTACTTC; CDR3 protein: CASSYLAGYEQYF
V gene: TRBV2; J gene: TRBJ1-2; D gene: .; clone size: .; CDR3 DNA: TGTGCCAGCAGTGAAGGACAGCTTAACTATGGCTACACCTTC; CDR3 protein: CASSEGQLNYGYTF
V gene: TRBV3-1/TRBV3-2; J gene: TRBJ1-5; D gene: TRBD1; clone size: few; CDR3 DNA: TGTGCCAGCAGCCAAGGGTGTAGGACAGGGTGCTATAGCAATCAGCCCCAGCATTTT; CDR3 protein: CASSQGCRTGCYSNQPQHF
V gene: TRBV18; J gene: TRBJ2-7; D gene: .; clone size: .; CDR3 DNA: TGTGCCAGCTCACCAGTACGGGACATCGAGCAGTACTTC; CDR3 protein: CASSPVRDIEQYF
V gene: TRBV11-2; J gene: TRBJ2-5; D gene: .; clone size: .; CDR3 DNA: TGTGCCAGCAGCCCGGTCCCCCAAGAGACCCAGTACTTC; CDR3 protein: CASSPVPQETQYF
V gene: TRBV28; J gene: TRBJ2-4; D gene: .; clone size: once; CDR3 DNA: TGTGCCAGCAGCTACACTGGAGCAGCCAAAAACATTCAGTACTTC; CDR3 protein: CASSYTGAAKNIQYF
V gene: TRBV4-2; J gene: TRBJ1-3; D gene: .; clone size: .; CDR3 DNA: TGTGCCAGCAGCCAAGAAACAGGAACCTCTGGAAACACCATATATTTT; CDR3 protein: CASSQETGTSGNTIYF
V gene: TRBV3-1/TRBV3-2; J gene: TRBJ2-1; D gene: .; clone size: .; CDR3 DNA: TGTGCCAGCAGTTTGCTAGCGAGACACAATGAGCAGTTCTTC; CDR3 protein: CASSLLARHNEQFF
V gene: TRBV2; J gene: TRBJ1-5; D gene: TRBD1; clone size: .; CDR3 DNA: TGTGCCAGCAGTGAGGGCCTCCTCTCGACAGGGAATCAGCCCCAGCATTTT; CDR3 protein: CASSEGLLSTGNQPQHF
V gene: TRBV9; J gene: TRBJ1-5; D gene: .; clone size: many; CDR3 DNA: TGTGCCAGCAGCGTCGGACAGTATAGCAATCAGCCCCAGCATTTT; CDR3 protein: CASSVGQYSNQPQHF
V gene: TRBV4-3; J gene: TRBJ2-7; D gene: .; clone size: .; CDR3 DNA: TGCGCCAGCAGCCAAGATGAAGGGGCGGTGGCCCACGAGCAGTACTTC; CDR3 protein: CASSQDEGAVAHEQYF
V gene: TRBV3-1/TRBV3-2; J gene: TRBJ1-4; D gene: TRBD1; clone size: .; CDR3 DNA: TGTGCCAGCAGCCTACGACAGGGTTCTAATGAAAAACTGTTTTTT; CDR3 protein: CASSLRQGSNEKLFF
V gene: TRBV2; J gene: TRBJ1-4; D gene: .; clone size: .; CDR3 DNA: TGTGCCAGCCGAGACACAGAGTGGGAAAAACTGTTTTTT; CDR3 protein: CASRDTEWEKLFF
V gene: TRBV7-9; J gene: TRBJ1-6; D gene: .; clone size: .; CDR3 DNA: TGTGCCAGCAGCTTAGCGGCGGGGCCCAATTCACCCCTCCACTTT; CDR3 protein: CASSLAAGPNSPLHF
V gene: TRBV7-2; J gene: TRBJ2-1; D gene: TRBD2; clone size: .; CDR3 DNA: TGTGCCAGCAGCTTAAGTCTAGCGGCCTACAATGAGCAGTTCTTC; CDR3 protein: CASSLSLAAYNEQFF
V gene: TRBV14; J gene: TRBJ1-6; D gene: .; clone size: .; CDR3 DNA: TGTGCCAGCAGCCAAGATTACGGGGGAAACTCACCCCTCCACTTT; CDR3 protein: CASSQDYGGNSPLHF
V gene: TRBV2; J gene: TRBJ2-7; D gene: TRBD2; clone size: .; CDR3 DNA: TGTGCCAGCAGCCTCACGGGGACTAGCGGGAGCGAGCAGTACTTC; CDR3 protein: CASSLTGTSGSEQYF
V gene: TRBV3-1/TRBV3-2; J gene: TRBJ2-7; D gene: TRBD2; clone size: .; CDR3 DNA: TGTGCCAGCAGCCAAGGGGGCCTAGCGGGAGTTTACGAGCAGTACTTC; CDR3 protein: CASSQGGLAGVYEQYF
V gene: TRBV5-4; J gene: TRBJ2-2; D gene: TRBD1; clone size: .; CDR3 DNA: TGTGCCAGCAGCCCGGGACAGGGGCGGACCGGGGAGCTGTTTTTT; CDR3 protein: CASSPGQGRTGELFF
V gene: TRBV12-3/TRBV12-4; J gene: TRBJ1-1; D gene: TRBD1; clone size: .; CDR3 DNA: TGTGCCAGCAGTCGACAGGGAGAAGCTTTCTTT; CDR3 protein: CASSRQGEAFF
V gene: TRBV5-4; J gene: TRBJ1-2; D gene: .; clone size: .; CDR3 DNA: TGTGCCAGCAGCTTCCCTTTCAAGGGGAACCATGGCTACACCTTC; CDR3 protein: CASSFPFKGNHGYTF
V gene: TRBV7-2; J gene: TRBJ2-3; D gene: .; clone size: .; CDR3 DNA: TGTGCCAGCAGCGAAAAGCGGATTGGCACAGATACGCAGTATTTT; CDR3 protein: CASSEKRIGTDTQYF
V gene: TRBV9; J gene: TRBJ2-2; D gene: TRBD1; clone size: .; CDR3 DNA: TGTGCCGGCTCTAGGACCGGGACAGGGAACACCGGGGAGCTGTTTTTT; CDR3 protein: CAGSRTGTGNTGELFF
V gene: TRBV7-8; J gene: TRBJ1-1; D gene: .; clone size: .; CDR3 DNA: TGTGCCAGCAGCTTAGGGACACTCAACACTGAAGCTTTCTTT; CDR3 protein: CASSLGTLNTEAFF
V gene: TRBV4-1; J gene: TRBJ1-4; D gene: .; clone size: .; CDR3 DNA: TGCGCCAGCAGCCATGTCCAAGGAAGGGGGAATGAAAAACTGTTTTTT; CDR3 protein: CASSHVQGRGNEKLFF
V gene: TRBV6-2/TRBV6-3; J gene: TRBJ2-5; D gene: .; clone size: .; CDR3 DNA: TGTGCCAGCAGCAACACACTCGGGACATCGGAGACCCAGTACTTC; CDR3 protein: CASSNTLGTSETQYF
V gene: TRBV19; J gene: TRBJ1-1; D gene: .; clone size: .; CDR3 DNA: TGTGCCAGTAGTAGGGAGACGTACACTGAAGCTTTCTTT; CDR3 protein: CASSRETYTEAFF
V gene: TRBV3-1/TRBV3-2; J gene: TRBJ2-7; D gene: TRBD1; clone size: .; CDR3 DNA: TGTGCCAGCAGCCAGGACAGGGCGGGCGAGCAGTACTTC; CDR3 protein: CASSQDRAGEQYF
V gene: TRBV2; J gene: TRBJ1-4; D gene: TRBD1; clone size: .; CDR3 DNA: TGTGCCAGCAACCGGGACAGGCCAACTAATGAAAAACTGTTTTTT; CDR3 protein: CASNRDRPTNEKLFF
V gene: TRBV5-4; J gene: TRBJ2-5; D gene: .; clone size: .; CDR3 DNA: TGTGCCAGCAGCTTGAGAACCGGACGACAACAGGTGGTGACCCAGTACTTC; CDR3 protein: CASSLRTGRQQVVTQYF